This TCR beta chain appears in the sequencing data of a study of radiation and T cells in renal cell carcinoma (dated by TCRdb to about 2020). In the study overall: The samples were drawn from a clinical trial, where primary renal cell carcinomas were treated with 15 Gy of stereotactic body radiation therapy and then removed by nephrectomy 4 weeks afterward. In total, 50 to 55 samples underwent TCR beta sequencing: about 26 tumors plus 27 peripheral blood samples. A total of about 4 million unique CDR3 nucleotide sequences, encoding roughly 3,000,000 unique CDR3 amino acid sequences, were found across all 50 or so samples.

General conclusions and limits of the study: Because no pretreatment tumor biopsies were available, whether clonotypes were present in the tumor at baseline could not be determined. An increase in top tumor clonotypes in blood was observed from baseline to 2 weeks post-radiation, followed by contraction by 4 weeks, which was taken to suggest transient expansion of tumor-resident clones. Effects of radiation dose or scheduling on the TCR repertoire could not be addressed with the single-armed trial design. Blood repertoire dynamics were not followed beyond 4 weeks after treatment.

On this clone itself: No cognate antigen has been identified for it. Base qualities are not provided; no much larger clone lies one nucleotide away.

CDR1 and CDR2, per the germline V gene, are SGHVS and FQNEAQ. From cysteine to phenylalanine, the CDR3 is 14 amino acids long. The retained sequence is limited to the CDR3, 42 bases, with the frame set at the first base. The trim is 0 bases for V and 5 bases for J, with a gap of 10 bases between the germline ends. Following the manufacturer's recommendations, the immunoSEQ kit was used to generate TCR beta libraries from genomic DNA. To prepare the libraries, a first multiplex PCR with proprietary primers was run, followed by a second PCR that added unique barcodes, and a bead cleanup was done after each round. A kit-provided positive control reaction and a negative control reaction were included in every sample batch. The final libraries were assessed on an Agilent 4200 TapeStation D1000 ScreenTape, pooled by volume, and quantified by qPCR. Sequencing ran on an Illumina NextSeq500 with a MidOutput 150-cycle cartridge, using 156 Read1 and 15 Index1 cycles with kit custom primers. The pooled library was loaded at 0.95 to 1 pM, with a roughly 20% PhiX control spiked in. The paper's data handling went like this. The vendor-processed data were analyzed in R, and a clonotype was defined as all T cells that share the same CDR3 nucleotide sequence. In the clone abundance analyses, frequencies were normalized to the 10,000 most abundant clones in each sample. Public T cell clones, averaging fewer than five per sample, were removed before analysis. An abundance difference of at least 32-fold between compartments was the criterion for calling clonotypes tumor-enriched or baseline blood-enriched. A beta-binomial differential abundance model was used to identify clonotypes that expanded or contracted between blood time points. Tumor-blood repertoire similarity was measured with the Baroni-Urbani and Buser coefficient, and groups were compared using two-tailed Wilcoxon tests in R. Held by TCRdb, this immuneACCESS table contains in-frame sequences only and omits some clones. Under half of the omission traces to an unresolved V gene where checked; the cause of the rest is unknown. The V and J calls and clone size were taken over from that table, and D and trimming were inferred from the DNA. The sample table lists some 120,000 clones, more than 75% of them with a count of one. The ten largest account for 4.5% to 7.5% of the sample.

Interpreted using the paper, the time point label stands for: blood 2 weeks post-SBRT. What this sample's treatment or condition label stands for: 15 Gy SBRT to primary tumor, nephrectomy 4 weeks later. Serial peripheral blood from radiation-treated patients was sampled at baseline, 2 weeks and 4 weeks after SBRT to track tumor-enriched clonotypes. All patients had renal cell carcinoma with clear cell pathology. The QIAamp DNA Blood Mini Kit (Qiagen) was used to prepare genomic DNA for TCR sequencing. The analyses included just those samples that passed every quality control check. This sample comprised blood, obtained from a patient whose treatment included radiotherapy and nephrectomy. The sequence is built from TRBV7-8 and TRBJ2-5; the D gene identity is not certain. The TCR sequence derives from a woman in her 70s with renal cell carcinoma. The nucleotides are TGTGCCAGCAGCTTAGCGTTCAGGCTGGAGACCCAGTACTTC. Its product reads: CASSLAFRLETQYF.